The 12 T cell receptor beta chains in this list originate from one sample, sequenced in a study of T cell repertoires in cytomegalovirus infection. One entry per CDR3 protein results from TCRdb running MiXCR on the reads. The profile covers 250,000 to 300,000 distinct CDR3 sequences, with more than 15% appearing a single time and around 47% taken by the ten largest. The sequenced sample consisted of CD8+ T cells from PBMCs. All receptors come from a human donor in good health (CMV status not recorded). Some clones in this sample may be carry-over from other donors' samples.

The table lists this clonotype with many counts. Compared with germline, one end of the junction differs, possibly owing to a read error. The DNA of the CDR3 is TGTGCCAGCAGCCCGAGACAGCTCTCCTCCTACGAACAGTACTTC. Translating it yields CASSPRQLSSYEQYF. V is TRBV6-2 or TRBV6-3 and J is TRBJ2-7, with D perhaps TRBD1 (5 bases). Germline assignment: CDR1 MNHEY and CDR2 SVGEGT. The CDR3 sequence is 15 residues long.

This clonotype was observed at least ten times. Here the CDR3 reads CASSLTGDPYQPQHF. For the CDR3, the DNA is TGTGCCAGCAGCTTAACCGGGGACCCATATCAGCCCCAGCATTTT. V gene TRBV7-3 combines with J gene TRBJ1-5; weak D call: TRBD1 (5 bases). The CDR3 runs to 15 residues. Trimming left V 0 bases short and J 5 bases short, with 11 bases between. Germline CDR1 and CDR2: SGHTA and FQGTGA.

The chain links TRBV4-3 to TRBJ1-1, with D uncertain. This CDR3 is 13 amino acids long. V lost 1 base and J 0 bases, leaving 3 bases between the germline ends. Germline CDR1 LGHNA, CDR2 YSLEER. CDR3 loop: CASSQVLNTEAFF. Here the CDR3 DNA reads TGCGCCAGCAGCCAAGTTTTGAACACTGAAGCTTTCTTT.

This clonotype has just one count. V usage is TRBV4-2 and J usage is TRBJ2-3; D unclear. Per germline, CDR1 LGHNA and CDR2 YNFKEQ. Trimming cost V 0 bases and J 2 bases, with 18 bases left between them. The CDR3 is 18 amino acids. The DNA of the CDR3 is TGTGCCAGCAGCCAAGATTATGGGTCGGCCGGCTTCACAGATACGCAGTATTTT. Its translation is CASSQDYGSAGFTDTQYF.

This chain joins TRBV4-2 and TRBJ2-5; D unresolved. Germline V gene sequence: CDR1 LGHNA, CDR2 YNFKEQ. V lost 0 bases to trimming and J lost 4 bases, with 15 bases between them. There are 16 residues in the CDR3. Here the CDR3 reads CASSQEAWALRETQYF. CDR3 in DNA: TGTGCCAGCAGCCAAGAGGCCTGGGCCCTAAGAGAGACCCAGTACTTC.

This clonotype has a handful of counts. J is TRBJ2-1 and V is TRBV4-3; no clear D. The V end lost 0 bases, the J end lost 7 bases, and 16 bases lay between the germline ends. Germline V lookup: CDR1 LGHNA, CDR2 YSLEER. The CDR3 covers 16 residues. The CDR3 is CASSQDGHTWVNEQFF. The CDR3 nucleotides read TGCGCCAGCAGCCAAGATGGTCACACGTGGGTTAATGAGCAGTTCTTC.

The chain couples TRBV6-2 or TRBV6-3 to TRBJ2-2, with no clear D. The CDR3 consists of 14 residues. CDR1 is MNHEY and CDR2 is SVGEGT in the germline V gene. V was trimmed by 10 bases and J by 4 bases, leaving 16 bases between them. CDR3 sequence reads: CATQYERVTGELFF. CDR3 DNA: TGTGCCACGCAGTATGAAAGGGTCACCGGGGAGCTGTTTTTT.

This clonotype was seen a handful of times. The CDR3 spells CASSQGRTSGAPGWSEQFF. The CDR3 nucleotides read TGTGCCAGCAGCCAAGGTCGGACTAGCGGGGCTCCGGGTTGGTCAGAGCAGTTCTTC. The chain is built from TRBV14 and TRBJ2-1; 12 nucleotides align to TRBD2. Unmatched junction bases numbered 17, after V lost 1 base and J lost 10 bases. CDR1 is SGHDN, CDR2 FVKESK, per germline. This CDR3 spans 19 amino acids. Supplemented by reference TRBV14 and TRBJ2-1, the full variable domain reads EAGVTQFPSHSVIEKGQTVTLRCDPISGHDNLYWYRRVMGKEIKFLLHFVKESKQDESGMPNNRFLAERTGGTYSTLKVQPAELEDSGVYFCASSQGRTSGAPGWSEQFFGPGTRLTVL.

This clonotype was seen at least ten times. The chain couples TRBV2 to TRBJ2-5; D call uncertain. V was clipped by 7 bases and J by 4 bases, with 4 bases between them. The CDR3 consists of 10 residues. In germline, CDR1 is SNHLY, CDR2 FYNNEI. The CDR3 DNA reads as TGTGCCAGCAAGCTAGAGACCCAGTACTTC. Protein: CASKLETQYF.

This clonotype was observed a few times. The V gene is TRBV7-9, the J gene TRBJ2-2; a weak D match, TRBD1 (5 bases). The CDR3 is made up of 16 amino acids. V dropped 4 bases and J dropped 7 bases, with 19 bases sitting between them. Germline values: CDR1 SEHNR, CDR2 FQNEAQ (reference sequence). CDR3 sequence: CASSSADGAPVGELFF. CDR3 nucleotides: TGTGCCAGCAGCTCAGCAGATGGGGCACCGGTCGGGGAGCTGTTTTTT.

This clonotype has a count of ten or more. The V and J genes are TRBV12-3 or TRBV12-4 and TRBJ2-3, with 11 nucleotides matching TRBD2. The junction had 9 bases not matched to a gene; V was cut back by 6 bases and J by 4 bases. The CDR3 contains 16 residues. CDR3 amino acids: CASSVRLAGLADTQYF. The CDR3 DNA reads TGTGCCAGCAGCGTACGACTAGCGGGGTTAGCAGATACGCAGTATTTT.

This chain joins TRBV6-1 and TRBJ2-7; D tentatively reads TRBD1 or TRBD2 (5 bases each). Per the germline V gene, CDR1 is MNHNS and CDR2 is SASEGT. V shed 6 bases and J shed 4 bases, with 19 bases lying between them. CDR3 length: 15 amino acids. This CDR3 reads CASSPGSSLGYEQYF. CDR3 nucleotides: TGTGCCAGCAGCCCAGGGAGCTCCCTGGGATACGAGCAGTACTTC.